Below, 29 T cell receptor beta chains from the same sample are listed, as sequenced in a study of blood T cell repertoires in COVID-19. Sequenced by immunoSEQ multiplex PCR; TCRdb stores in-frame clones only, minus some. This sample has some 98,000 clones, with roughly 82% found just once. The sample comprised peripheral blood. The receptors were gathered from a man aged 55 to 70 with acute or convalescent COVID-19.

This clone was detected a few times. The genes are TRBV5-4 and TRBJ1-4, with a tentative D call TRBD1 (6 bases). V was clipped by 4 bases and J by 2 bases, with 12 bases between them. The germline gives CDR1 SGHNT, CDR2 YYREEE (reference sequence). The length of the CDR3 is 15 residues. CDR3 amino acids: CASSTYRATNEKLFF. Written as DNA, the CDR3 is TGTGCCAGCAGCACATACAGGGCGACTAATGAAAAACTGTTTTTT.

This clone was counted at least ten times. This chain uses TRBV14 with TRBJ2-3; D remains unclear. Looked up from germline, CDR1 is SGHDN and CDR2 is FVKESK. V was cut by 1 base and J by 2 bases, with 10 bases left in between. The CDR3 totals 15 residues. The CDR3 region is CASSQGGSTTDTQYF. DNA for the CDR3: TGTGCCAGCAGCCAAGGAGGCAGTACCACAGATACGCAGTATTTT.

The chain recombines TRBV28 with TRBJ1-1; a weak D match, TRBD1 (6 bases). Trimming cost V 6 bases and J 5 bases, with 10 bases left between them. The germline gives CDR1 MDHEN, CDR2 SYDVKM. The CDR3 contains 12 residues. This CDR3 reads CASRQGWTEAFF. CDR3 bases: TGTGCCAGCAGACAGGGTTGGACTGAAGCTTTCTTT.

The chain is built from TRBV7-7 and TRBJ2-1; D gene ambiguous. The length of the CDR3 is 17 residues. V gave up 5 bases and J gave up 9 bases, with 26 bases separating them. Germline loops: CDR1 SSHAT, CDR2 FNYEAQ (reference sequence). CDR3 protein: CASSQTYTGTLSGEQFF. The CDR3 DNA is TGTGCCAGCAGCCAGACCTATACCGGAACCCTATCGGGTGAGCAGTTCTTC.

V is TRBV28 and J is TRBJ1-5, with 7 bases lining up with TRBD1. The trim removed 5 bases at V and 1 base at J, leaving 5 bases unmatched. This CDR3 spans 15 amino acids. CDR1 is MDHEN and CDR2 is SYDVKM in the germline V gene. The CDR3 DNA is TGTGCCAGCAGTGCCGGGACAGTGAGCAATCAGCCCCAGCATTTT. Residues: CASSAGTVSNQPQHF. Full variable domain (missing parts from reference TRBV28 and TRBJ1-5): DVKVTQSSRYLVKRTGEKVFLECVQDMDHENMFWYRQDPGLGLRLIYFSYDVKMKEKGDIPEGYSVSREKKERFSLILESASTNQTSMYLCASSAGTVSNQPQHFGDGTRLSIL.

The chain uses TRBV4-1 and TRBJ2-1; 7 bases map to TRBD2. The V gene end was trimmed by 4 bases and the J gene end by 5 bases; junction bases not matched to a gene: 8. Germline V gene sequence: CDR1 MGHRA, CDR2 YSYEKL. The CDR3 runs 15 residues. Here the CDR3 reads CASSPQRGLNNEQFF. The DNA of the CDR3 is TGCGCCAGCAGCCCCCAGCGGGGTCTAAACAATGAGCAGTTCTTC.

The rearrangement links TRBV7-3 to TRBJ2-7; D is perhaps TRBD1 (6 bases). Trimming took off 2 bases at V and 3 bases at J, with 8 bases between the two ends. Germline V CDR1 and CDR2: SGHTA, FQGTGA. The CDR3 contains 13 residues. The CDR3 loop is CASSLDRFYEQYF. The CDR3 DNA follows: TGTGCCAGCAGCTTAGACAGGTTCTACGAGCAGTACTTC.

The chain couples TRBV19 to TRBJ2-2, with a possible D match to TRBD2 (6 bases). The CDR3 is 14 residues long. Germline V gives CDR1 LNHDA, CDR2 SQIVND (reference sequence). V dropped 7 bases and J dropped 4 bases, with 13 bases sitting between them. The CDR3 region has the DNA TGTGCCAGTACGCGGGGCTGGGGCACCGGGGAGCTGTTTTTT. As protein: CASTRGWGTGELFF. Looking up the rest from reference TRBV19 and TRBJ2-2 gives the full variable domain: DGGITQSPKYLFRKEGQNVTLSCEQNLNHDAMYWYRQDPGQGLRLIYYSQIVNDFQKGDIAEGYSVSREKKESFPLTVTSAQKNPTAFYLCASTRGWGTGELFFGEGSRLTVL.

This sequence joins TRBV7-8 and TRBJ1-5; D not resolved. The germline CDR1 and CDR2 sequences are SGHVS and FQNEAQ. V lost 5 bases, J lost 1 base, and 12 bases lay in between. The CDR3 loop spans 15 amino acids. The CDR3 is CASSLLRVSNQPQHF. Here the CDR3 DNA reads TGTGCCAGCAGCCTTCTGAGGGTAAGCAATCAGCCCCAGCATTTT. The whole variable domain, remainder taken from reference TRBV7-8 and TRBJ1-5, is GAGVSQSPRYKVAKRGQDVALRCDPISGHVSLFWYQQALGQGPEFLTYFQNEAQLDKSGLPSDRFFAERPEGSVSTLKIQRTQQEDSAVYLCASSLLRVSNQPQHFGDGTRLSIL.

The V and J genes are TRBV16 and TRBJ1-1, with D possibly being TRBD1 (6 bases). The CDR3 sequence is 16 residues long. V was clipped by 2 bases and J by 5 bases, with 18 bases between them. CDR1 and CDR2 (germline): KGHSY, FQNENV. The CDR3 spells CASSQPFRGKRTEAFF. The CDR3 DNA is TGTGCCAGCAGCCAACCGTTCAGGGGTAAGAGGACTGAAGCTTTCTTT. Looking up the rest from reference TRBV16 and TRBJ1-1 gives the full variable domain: GEEVAQTPKHLVRGEGQKAKLYCAPIKGHSYVFWYQQVLKNEFKFLISFQNENVFDETGMPKERFSAKCLPNSPCSLEIQATKLEDSAVYFCASSQPFRGKRTEAFFGQGTRLTVV.

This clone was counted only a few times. CDR3 sequence reads: CASVSSGQANSPLHF. In DNA, the CDR3 is TGTGCCAGCGTGTCGTCGGGACAGGCGAATTCACCCCTCCACTTT. This chain connects TRBV2 to TRBJ1-6, with TRBD1 identical over 8 bases. After removal of 8 bases from V and 7 bases from J, the junction contained 10 bases not matched to a gene. CDR3 length equals 15 residues. Germline V gene data show CDR1 as SNHLY and CDR2 as FYNNEI.

The CDR3 sequence is CASSFEGRVSDSPLHF. The CDR3 DNA follows: TGTGCCAGCAGCTTTGAGGGCCGCGTGTCGGATTCACCCCTCCACTTT. This sequence joins TRBV7-9 and TRBJ1-6; D unclear. Germline assignment: CDR1 SEHNR and CDR2 FQNEAQ (reference sequence). The CDR3 has 16 amino acids. V was clipped by 3 bases and J by 8 bases, with 17 bases between them. The whole variable domain, remainder taken from reference TRBV7-9 and TRBJ1-6, is DTGVSQNPRHKITKRGQNVTFRCDPISEHNRLYWYRQTLGQGPEFLTYFQNEAQLEKSRLLSDRFSAERPKGSFSTLEIQRTEQGDSAMYLCASSFEGRVSDSPLHFGNGTRLTVT.

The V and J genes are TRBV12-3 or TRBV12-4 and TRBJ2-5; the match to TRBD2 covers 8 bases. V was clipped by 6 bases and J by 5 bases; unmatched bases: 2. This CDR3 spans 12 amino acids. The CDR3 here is CASSRGRETQYF. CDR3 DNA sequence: TGTGCCAGCAGCCGCGGGAGGGAGACCCAGTACTTC.

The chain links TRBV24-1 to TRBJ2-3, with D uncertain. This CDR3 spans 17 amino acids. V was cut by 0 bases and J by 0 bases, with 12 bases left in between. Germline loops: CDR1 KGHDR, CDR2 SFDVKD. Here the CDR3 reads CATSDLISVHSTDTQYF. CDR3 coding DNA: TGTGCCACCAGTGATTTGATTTCAGTGCACAGCACAGATACGCAGTATTTT.

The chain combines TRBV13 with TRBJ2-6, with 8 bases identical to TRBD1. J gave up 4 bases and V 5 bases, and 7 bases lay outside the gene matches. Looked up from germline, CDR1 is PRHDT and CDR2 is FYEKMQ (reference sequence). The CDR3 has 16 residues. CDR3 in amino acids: CASSLTQGAGANVLTF. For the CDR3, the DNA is TGTGCCAGCAGCCTAACTCAGGGGGCGGGGGCCAACGTCCTGACTTTC.

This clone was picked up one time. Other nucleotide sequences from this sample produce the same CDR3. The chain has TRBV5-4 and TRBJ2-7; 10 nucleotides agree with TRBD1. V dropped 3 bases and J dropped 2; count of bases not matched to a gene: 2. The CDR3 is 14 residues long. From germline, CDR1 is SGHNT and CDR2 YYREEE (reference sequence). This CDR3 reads CASSSGTGAYEQYF. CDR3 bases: TGTGCCAGCAGCTCCGGGACAGGGGCCTACGAGCAGTACTTC.

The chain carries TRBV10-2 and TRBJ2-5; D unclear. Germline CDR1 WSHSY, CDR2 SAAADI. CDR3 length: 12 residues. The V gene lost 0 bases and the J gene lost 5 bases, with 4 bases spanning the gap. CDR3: CASSESGETQYF. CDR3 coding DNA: TGCGCCAGCAGTGAGTCCGGGGAGACCCAGTACTTC.

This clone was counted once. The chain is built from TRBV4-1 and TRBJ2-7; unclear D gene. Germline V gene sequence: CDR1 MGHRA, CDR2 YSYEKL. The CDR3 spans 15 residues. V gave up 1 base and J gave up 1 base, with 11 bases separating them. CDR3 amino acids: CASSQVRLLSYEQYF. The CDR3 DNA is TGCGCCAGCAGCCAAGTCCGACTTCTGTCCTACGAGCAGTACTTC.

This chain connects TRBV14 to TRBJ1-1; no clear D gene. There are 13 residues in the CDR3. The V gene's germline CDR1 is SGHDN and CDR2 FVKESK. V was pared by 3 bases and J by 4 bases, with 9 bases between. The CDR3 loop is CASSQERPTEAFF. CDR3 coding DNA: TGTGCCAGCAGCCAGGAGAGACCCACTGAAGCTTTCTTT.

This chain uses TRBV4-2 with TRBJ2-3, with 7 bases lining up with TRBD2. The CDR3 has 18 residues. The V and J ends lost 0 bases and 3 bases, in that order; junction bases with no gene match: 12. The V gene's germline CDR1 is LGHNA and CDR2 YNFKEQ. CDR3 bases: TGTGCCAGCAGCCAAGATCGTAGTTCGGGGGGAGGGACAGATACGCAGTATTTT. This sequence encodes CASSQDRSSGGGTDTQYF.

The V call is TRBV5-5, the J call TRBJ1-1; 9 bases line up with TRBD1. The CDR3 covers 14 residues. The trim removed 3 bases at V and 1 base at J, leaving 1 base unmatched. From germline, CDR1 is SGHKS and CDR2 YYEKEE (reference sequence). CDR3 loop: CASSWGQGNTEAFF. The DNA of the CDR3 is TGTGCCAGCAGCTGGGGACAGGGGAACACTGAAGCTTTCTTT.

CDR3 in DNA: TGTGCCAGCAGCCCGCAGCGGGCCGGTGGCTACACCTTC. Amino acids: CASSPQRAGGYTF. The chain employs TRBV6-6 and TRBJ1-2; unclear D gene. V lost 6 bases and J lost 7, with 15 bases in between. Germline loops: CDR1 MNHNY, CDR2 SVGAGI (reference sequence). The CDR3 sequence is 13 residues long.

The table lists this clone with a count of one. CDR3 amino acids: CASSLNGQPTYEQYF. CDR3 DNA: TGTGCCAGCAGCTTAAACGGACAGCCCACCTACGAGCAGTACTTC. The chain links TRBV7-3 to TRBJ2-7, with D maybe TRBD1 (6 bases). Trimming pared 1 base from V and 2 bases from J, leaving 12 bases between. CDR1 SGHTA and CDR2 FQGTGA come from the germline V gene. There are 15 residues in the CDR3.

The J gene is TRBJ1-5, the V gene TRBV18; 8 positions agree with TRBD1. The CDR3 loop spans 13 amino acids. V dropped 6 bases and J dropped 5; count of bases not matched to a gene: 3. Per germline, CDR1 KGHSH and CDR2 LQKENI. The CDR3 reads CASSTGVDQPQHF. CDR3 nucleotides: TGTGCCAGCTCGACAGGGGTGGATCAGCCCCAGCATTTT.

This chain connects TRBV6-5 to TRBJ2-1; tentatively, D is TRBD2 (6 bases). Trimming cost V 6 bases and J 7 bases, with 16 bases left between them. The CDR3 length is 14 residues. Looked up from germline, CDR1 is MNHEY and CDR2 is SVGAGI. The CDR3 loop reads CASSRTTSVNEQFF. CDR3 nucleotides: TGTGCCAGCAGCCGGACTACCTCTGTGAATGAGCAGTTCTTC.

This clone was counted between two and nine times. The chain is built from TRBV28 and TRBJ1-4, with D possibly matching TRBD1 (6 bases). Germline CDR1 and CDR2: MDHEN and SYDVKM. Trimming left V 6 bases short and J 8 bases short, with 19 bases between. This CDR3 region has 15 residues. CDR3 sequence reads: CASRSPTGPTEKLFF. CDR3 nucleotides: TGTGCCAGCAGGAGCCCGACAGGCCCGACCGAAAAACTGTTTTTT.

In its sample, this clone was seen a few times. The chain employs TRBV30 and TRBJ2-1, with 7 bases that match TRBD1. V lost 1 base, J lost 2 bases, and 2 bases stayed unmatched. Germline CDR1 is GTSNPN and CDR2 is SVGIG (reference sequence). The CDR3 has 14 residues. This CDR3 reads CAWSGGGPYNEQFF. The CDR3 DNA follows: TGTGCCTGGAGTGGAGGGGGCCCCTACAATGAGCAGTTCTTC.

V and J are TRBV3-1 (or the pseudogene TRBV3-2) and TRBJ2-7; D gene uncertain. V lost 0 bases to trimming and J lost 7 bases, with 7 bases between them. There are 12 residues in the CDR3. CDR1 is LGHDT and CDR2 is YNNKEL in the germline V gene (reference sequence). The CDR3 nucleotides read TGTGCCAGCAGCCAAGACAGATCGGAGCAGTACTTC. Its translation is CASSQDRSEQYF.

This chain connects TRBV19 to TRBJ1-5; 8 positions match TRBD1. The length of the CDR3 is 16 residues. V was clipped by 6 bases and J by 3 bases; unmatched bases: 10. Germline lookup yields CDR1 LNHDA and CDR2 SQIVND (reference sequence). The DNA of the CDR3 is TGTGCCAGTAGCGCCGGGACAGGACGTACCAATCAGCCCCAGCATTTT. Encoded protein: CASSAGTGRTNQPQHF. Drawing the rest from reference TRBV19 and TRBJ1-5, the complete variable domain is DGGITQSPKYLFRKEGQNVTLSCEQNLNHDAMYWYRQDPGQGLRLIYYSQIVNDFQKGDIAEGYSVSREKKESFPLTVTSAQKNPTAFYLCASSAGTGRTNQPQHFGDGTRLSIL.